What follows are 4 T cell receptor beta chains derived from one specimen sequenced in a study of blood T cell repertoires in COVID-19. Profiled with immunoSEQ multiplex PCR; TCRdb holds only in-frame clones, not every one. The profile covers 200,000 to 250,000 clones, with 60% to 85% appearing a single time and around 7.3% taken by the ten largest. The source material was peripheral blood. These receptors were taken from a woman aged 65 to 85 with acute or convalescent COVID-19.

This chain joins TRBV10-3 and TRBJ2-1; D perhaps matches TRBD1 (6 bases). The V gene's germline CDR1 is ENHRY and CDR2 SYGVKD. V was clipped by 3 bases and J by 7 bases, with 16 bases between them. The CDR3 runs 15 residues. The CDR3 sequence is CAISDSAGVKNEQFF. Written as DNA, the CDR3 is TGTGCCATCAGTGATTCCGCAGGGGTTAAAAATGAGCAGTTCTTC.

The V and J genes are TRBV5-1 and TRBJ2-7, with 9 bases lining up with TRBD1. This CDR3 has 15 residues. Unmatched junction bases numbered 7, after V lost 4 bases and J lost 2 bases. Germline V gene data show CDR1 as SGHRS and CDR2 as YFSETQ. CDR3: CASSPGTGFTYEQYF. The CDR3 coding sequence is TGCGCCAGCAGCCCCGGGACAGGGTTCACCTACGAGCAGTACTTC.

The chain links TRBV9 to TRBJ2-3; 9 nucleotides match TRBD2. Trimming removed 3 bases from V and 1 base from J; junction bases left unmatched: 0. Germline lookup yields CDR1 SGDLS and CDR2 YYNGEE. The CDR3 spans 14 residues. DNA for the CDR3: TGTGCCAGCAGCGCTAGCGGGGGCACAGATACGCAGTATTTT. Translated: CASSASGGTDTQYF.

The genes are TRBV4-1 and TRBJ2-1; D is perhaps TRBD1 (6 bases). V lost 9 bases, J lost 10 bases, and 13 bases lay in between. Germline V lookup: CDR1 MGHRA, CDR2 YSYEKL. The CDR3 runs to 11 residues. The CDR3 loop reads CASRGGPEQFF. CDR3 nucleotide sequence: TGCGCCAGTCGAGGGGGACCCGAGCAGTTCTTC.